The clone carrying this T cell receptor beta chain has a single count. The antigen remains unidentified. This sample is drawn from a study of T cell responses to AZD1222 COVID-19 vaccine. Study-wide findings and caveats: The study sampled repertoires only after the peak T cell response. Targeting of unmutated variant regions was reportedly seen in nearly half of spike-specific TCRs. Following two doses of AZD1222, Spike-specific TCR breadth and depth rose. Among the donors, most were white British and more were female, and clonal diversity was possibly underestimated.

The table came from immunoSEQ multiplex PCR; TCRdb's copy has only in-frame clones and leaves some out. This table holds roughly 130,000 clones, 88% found once. CDR1 and CDR2 (germline): MNHNY, SVGAGI (reference sequence). V lost 5 bases to trimming and J lost 5 bases; unmatched junction nucleotides: 10. This CDR3 comprises 15 residues. Sequenced material: peripheral blood, taken on day 0 of AZD1222 vaccination. This chain connects TRBV6-6 to TRBJ2-5; 8 bases map to TRBD2. This TCR was sampled from an adult in good health. The CDR3 here is CASSRPGASGETQYF. CDR3 DNA: TGTGCCAGCAGTCGACCGGGGGCTAGCGGGGAGACCCAGTACTTC.